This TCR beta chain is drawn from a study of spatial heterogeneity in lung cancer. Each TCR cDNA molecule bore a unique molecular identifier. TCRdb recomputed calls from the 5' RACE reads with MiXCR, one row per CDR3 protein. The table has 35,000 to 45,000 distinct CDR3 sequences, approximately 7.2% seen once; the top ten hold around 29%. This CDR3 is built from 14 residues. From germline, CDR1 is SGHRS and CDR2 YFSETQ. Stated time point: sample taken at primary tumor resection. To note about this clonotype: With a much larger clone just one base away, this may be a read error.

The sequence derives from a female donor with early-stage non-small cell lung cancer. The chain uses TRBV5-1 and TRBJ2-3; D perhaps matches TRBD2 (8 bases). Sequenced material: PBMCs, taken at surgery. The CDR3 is CASSLGQGLDTEYF. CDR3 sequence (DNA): TGCGCCAGCAGCTTGGGACAGGGACTAGATACGGAGTATTTT.